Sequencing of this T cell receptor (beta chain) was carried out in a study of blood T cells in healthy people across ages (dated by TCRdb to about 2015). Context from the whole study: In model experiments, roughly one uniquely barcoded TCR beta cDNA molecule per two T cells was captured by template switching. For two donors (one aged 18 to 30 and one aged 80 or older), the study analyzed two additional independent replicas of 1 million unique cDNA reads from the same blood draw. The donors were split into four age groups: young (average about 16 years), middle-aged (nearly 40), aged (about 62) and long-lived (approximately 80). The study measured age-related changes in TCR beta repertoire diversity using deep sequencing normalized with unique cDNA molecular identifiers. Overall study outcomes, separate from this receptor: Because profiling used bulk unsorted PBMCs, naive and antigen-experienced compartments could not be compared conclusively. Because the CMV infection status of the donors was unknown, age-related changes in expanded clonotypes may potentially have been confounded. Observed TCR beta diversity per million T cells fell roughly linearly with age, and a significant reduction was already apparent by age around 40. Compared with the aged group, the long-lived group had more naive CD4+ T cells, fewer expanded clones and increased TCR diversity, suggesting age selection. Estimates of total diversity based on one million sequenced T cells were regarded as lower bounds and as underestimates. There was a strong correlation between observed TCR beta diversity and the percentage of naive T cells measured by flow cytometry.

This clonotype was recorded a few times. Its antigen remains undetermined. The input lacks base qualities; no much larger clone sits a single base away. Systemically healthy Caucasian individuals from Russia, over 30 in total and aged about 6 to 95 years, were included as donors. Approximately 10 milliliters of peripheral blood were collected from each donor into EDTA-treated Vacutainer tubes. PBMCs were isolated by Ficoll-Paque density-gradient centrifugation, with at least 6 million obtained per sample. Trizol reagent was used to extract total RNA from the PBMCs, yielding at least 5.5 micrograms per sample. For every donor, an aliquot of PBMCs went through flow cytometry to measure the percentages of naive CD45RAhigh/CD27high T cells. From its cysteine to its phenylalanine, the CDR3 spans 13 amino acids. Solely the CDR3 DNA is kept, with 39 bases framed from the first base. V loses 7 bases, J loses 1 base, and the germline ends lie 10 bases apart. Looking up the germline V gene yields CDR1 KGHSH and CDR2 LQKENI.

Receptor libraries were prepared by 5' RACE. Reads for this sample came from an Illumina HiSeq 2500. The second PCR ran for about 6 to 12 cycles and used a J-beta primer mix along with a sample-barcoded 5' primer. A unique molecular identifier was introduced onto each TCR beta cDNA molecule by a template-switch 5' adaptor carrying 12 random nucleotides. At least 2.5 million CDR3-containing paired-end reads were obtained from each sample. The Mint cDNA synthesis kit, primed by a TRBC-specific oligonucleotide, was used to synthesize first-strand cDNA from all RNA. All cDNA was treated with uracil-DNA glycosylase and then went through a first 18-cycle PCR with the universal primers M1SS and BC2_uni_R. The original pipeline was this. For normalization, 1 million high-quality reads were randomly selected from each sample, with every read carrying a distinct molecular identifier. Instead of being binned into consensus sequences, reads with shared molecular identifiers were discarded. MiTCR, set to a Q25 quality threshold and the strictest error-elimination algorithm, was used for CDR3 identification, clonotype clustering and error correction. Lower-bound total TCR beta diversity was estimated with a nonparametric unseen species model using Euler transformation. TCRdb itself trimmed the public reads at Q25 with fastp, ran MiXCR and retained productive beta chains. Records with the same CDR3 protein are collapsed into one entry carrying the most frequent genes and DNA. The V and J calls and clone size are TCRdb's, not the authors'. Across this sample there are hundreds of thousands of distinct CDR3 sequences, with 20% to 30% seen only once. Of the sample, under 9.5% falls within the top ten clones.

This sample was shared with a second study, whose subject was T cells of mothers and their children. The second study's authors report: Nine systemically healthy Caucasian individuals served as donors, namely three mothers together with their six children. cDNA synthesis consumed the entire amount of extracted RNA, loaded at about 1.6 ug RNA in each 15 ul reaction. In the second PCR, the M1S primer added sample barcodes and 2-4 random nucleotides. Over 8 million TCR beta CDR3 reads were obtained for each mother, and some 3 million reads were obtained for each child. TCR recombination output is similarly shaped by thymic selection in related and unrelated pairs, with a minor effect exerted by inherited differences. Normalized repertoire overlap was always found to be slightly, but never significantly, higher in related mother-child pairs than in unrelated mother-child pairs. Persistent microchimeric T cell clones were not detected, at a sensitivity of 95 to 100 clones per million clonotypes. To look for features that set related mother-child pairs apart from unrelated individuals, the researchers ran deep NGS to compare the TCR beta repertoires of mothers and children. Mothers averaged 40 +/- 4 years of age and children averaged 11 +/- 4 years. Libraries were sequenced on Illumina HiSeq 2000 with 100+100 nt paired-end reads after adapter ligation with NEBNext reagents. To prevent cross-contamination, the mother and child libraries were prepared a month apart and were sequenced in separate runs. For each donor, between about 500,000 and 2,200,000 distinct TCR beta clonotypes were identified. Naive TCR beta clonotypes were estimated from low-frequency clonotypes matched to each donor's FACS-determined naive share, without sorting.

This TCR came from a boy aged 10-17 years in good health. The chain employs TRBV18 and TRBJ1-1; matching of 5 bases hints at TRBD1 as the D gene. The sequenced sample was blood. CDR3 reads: CASFGTPNTEAFF. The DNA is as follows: TGTGCCAGCTTCGGGACGCCGAACACTGAAGCTTTCTTT.